This TCR beta chain originates from a study of T cells in localized non-small cell lung cancer. Comments on this clone: The antigen is unknown.

V was shortened by 4 bases and J by 7 bases, with 14 bases between the two germline ends. CDR1 is KGHSH, CDR2 LQKENI, per germline. This CDR3 contains 14 residues. Method: immunoSEQ multiplex PCR; TCRdb's copy keeps in-frame clones and lacks some. The sample contains almost 30,000 clones, more than 75% of which appear only once. Findings and limits, study-wide: Tumor showed lower T cell clonality than uninvolved adjacent lung, where it was highest. Heterogeneity within the tumor remains possible, as just one region underwent sequencing.

This specimen was peripheral blood, taken before any cancer treatment. The clonotype comes from a female donor older than 55 with stage III squamous cell lung carcinoma. The chain combines TRBV18 with TRBJ1-5; D is uncertain. CDR3 sequence (DNA): TGTGCCAGCTCACAGGGAGGATTGGACCAGCCCCAGCATTTT. It is translated as CASSQGGLDQPQHF.